These 6 T cell receptor beta chains originate from one sample sequenced in a study of breast tumors, draining lymph nodes, adjacent tissues. Samples came from axillary lymph nodes draining the breast cancer. Via MiXCR, TCRdb re-called the multiplex PCR reads, giving one row per CDR3 protein. The sample includes about 130,000 distinct CDR3 sequences, 15% to 20% of them seen just once. The sample was axillary lymph node tissue. These receptors originate from a female donor with breast cancer. Some clones in this sample may be carry-over from other donors' samples.

There are many counts of this clonotype. This chain joins TRBV20-1 and TRBJ2-3; 9 bases are shared with TRBD2. This CDR3 is built from 16 residues. Germline trimming cut 5 bases from V and 4 bases from J; bases unmatched to any gene: 13. CDR1 is DFQATT and CDR2 is SNEGSKA in the germline V gene (reference sequence). Here the CDR3 reads CSAQKGAGGPADTQYF. The DNA for the CDR3 is TGCAGTGCTCAGAAAGGGGCGGGAGGGCCTGCAGATACGCAGTATTTT.

A remark on this clonotype: A much larger clone is a single base away; this may be a read error. This chain links TRBV20-1 with TRBJ2-2; D is possibly TRBD1 or TRBD2 (5 bases each). The germline gives CDR1 DFQATT, CDR2 SNEGSKA (reference sequence). The CDR3 is 18 amino acids. The CDR3 DNA reads TGCGGTGCTAGAATCCGCCCGGGAAGGGGCCAGAACACCGGGGAGCTGTTTTTT. Its translation is CGARIRPGRGQNTGELFF.

In this sample, this clonotype turned up many times. CDR3 in amino acids: CSARSGGRTDTQYF. CDR3 sequence (DNA): TGCAGTGCTAGAAGCGGGGGCAGGACAGATACGCAGTATTTT. The J gene is TRBJ2-3, the V gene TRBV20-1; 8 bases agree with TRBD2. The trim removed 2 bases at V and 3 bases at J, leaving 4 bases unmatched. Looked up from germline, CDR1 is DFQATT and CDR2 is SNEGSKA (reference sequence). The CDR3 covers 14 residues.

This clonotype was observed many times. This rearrangement joins TRBV30 to TRBJ2-1, with 11 bases aligning to TRBD2. Looked up from germline, CDR1 is GTSNPN and CDR2 is SVGIG (reference sequence). The CDR3 has 16 residues. V lost 1 base to trimming and J lost 5 bases; unmatched junction nucleotides: 7. CDR3 DNA: TGTGCCTGGAGTGCCCTAGGGACTAGCGGCCACAATGAGCAGTTCTTC. It codes for CAWSALGTSGHNEQFF.

As concerns this clonotype: Being one base from a much bigger clone, this may be a read error. The V gene is TRBV7-9, the J gene TRBJ2-3; D may be TRBD1 or TRBD2 (6 bases each). This CDR3 is 14 amino acids long. Germline lookup yields CDR1 SEHNR and CDR2 FQNEAQ (reference sequence). The chain's CDR3 is CAGSPQGSGDTQYF. The CDR3 DNA follows: TGTGCCGGCAGCCCCCAGGGGAGCGGGGATACGCAGTATTTT.

This clonotype turned up a few times. The V gene is TRBV30, the J gene TRBJ1-1; D ambiguous. V was clipped by 4 bases and J by 1 base, with 7 bases between them. This CDR3 contains 12 residues. Germline V gene lookup returns CDR1 GTSNPN and CDR2 SVGIG (reference sequence). CDR3 nucleotides: TGTGCCTGGACCCCCGGGAACACTGAAGCTTTCTTT. This gives the protein CAWTPGNTEAFF.